This is a list of T cell receptor beta chains from one sample in a study of T-cell memory formation after mild COVID-19. TCRdb redid the calling of the 5' RACE reads with MiXCR, one entry per CDR3 protein. In the table there are just over 200,000 distinct CDR3 sequences, 9.5% to 10% of which are singletons. The sample taken for sequencing was PBMCs or a T cell subset sorted from them (not recorded which). The receptors here all came from a young man who had mild COVID-19 (a few samples of this study predate the infection). Cell type and time point are not known. The CDR3 runs from the conserved cysteine through the conserved F or W. Fields, in order: D gene, clone size, J gene, V gene, CDR3 DNA, CDR3 protein. A D gene is named only where the DNA matches it firmly. Size is omitted from some rows. Given values are once, few, many or a class for expanded clones.

D: -
size: many
J: TRBJ1-1
V: TRBV4-3
DNA: TGCGCCAGCAGCCAATCCTACCGAGTTAACACTGAAGCTTTCTTT
CDR3: CASSQSYRVNTEAFF

D: -
size: -
J: TRBJ1-2
V: TRBV5-6
DNA: TGTGCCAGCAGCTTGAAGGCGGCATATGGCTACACCTTC
CDR3: CASSLKAAYGYTF

D: -
size: -
J: TRBJ1-5
V: TRBV18
DNA: TGTGCCAGCTCACCGCTCTCGTCGGGGAATCAGCCCCAGCATTTT
CDR3: CASSPLSSGNQPQHF

D: -
size: few
J: TRBJ2-4
V: TRBV5-1
DNA: TGCGCCAGCAGCTTGGGCGCTGGGGGCGACGGGAACATTCAGTACTTC
CDR3: CASSLGAGGDGNIQYF

D: TRBD1
size: -
J: TRBJ2-7
V: TRBV20-1
DNA: TGCAGTGCTCCGGGACAGGGACCCTACGAGCAGTACTTC
CDR3: CSAPGQGPYEQYF

D: -
size: many
J: TRBJ1-1
V: TRBV5-1
DNA: TGCGCCAGCAGCTTGGTGCCGGAGGCGGACACTGAAGCTTTCTTT
CDR3: CASSLVPEADTEAFF

D: -
size: many
J: TRBJ2-3
V: TRBV5-1
DNA: TGCGCCAGCAGCTTGCTGGACTATTCCACAGATACGCAGTATTTT
CDR3: CASSLLDYSTDTQYF

D: -
size: many
J: TRBJ2-3
V: TRBV18
DNA: TGTGCCAGCTCCACAGATACGCAGTATTTT
CDR3: CASSTDTQYF

D: -
size: -
J: TRBJ2-2
V: TRBV20-1
DNA: TGCAGTGCCCGACTTGCGCTCACCGGGGAGCTGTTTTTT
CDR3: CSARLALTGELFF

D: -
size: -
J: TRBJ2-2
V: TRBV6-1
DNA: TGTGCCAGCAACCGCAGGGGAAACACCGGGGAGCTGTTTTTT
CDR3: CASNRRGNTGELFF

D: -
size: few
J: TRBJ2-5
V: TRBV6-5
DNA: TGTGCCAGCAGTTCCTCGGGGTTTAGGGAGACCCAGTACTTC
CDR3: CASSSSGFRETQYF

D: -
size: few
J: TRBJ2-6
V: TRBV11-3
DNA: TGTGCCAGCAGCTCACAGGACTCTGGGGCCAACGTCCTGACTTTC
CDR3: CASSSQDSGANVLTF

D: TRBD1
size: few
J: TRBJ2-1
V: TRBV27
DNA: TGTGCCAGCAGTTTTTCAGCTTGGAACCGGGACAGGGGAGAAGCTTACAATGAGCAGTTCTTC
CDR3: CASSFSAWNRDRGEAYNEQFF

D: TRBD1
size: few
J: TRBJ1-1
V: TRBV2
DNA: TGTGCTGCAGGGACAGGGAACACTGAAGCTTTCTTT
CDR3: CAAGTGNTEAFF

D: -
size: -
J: TRBJ1-2
V: TRBV20-1
DNA: TGCAGTGCCAATTACAGGGTCGGAGGCTACACCTTC
CDR3: CSANYRVGGYTF

D: TRBD2
size: once
J: TRBJ2-3
V: TRBV19
DNA: TGTGCCAGTATCCAGCGGGAGGGCCTATATACGCAGTATTTT
CDR3: CASIQREGLYTQYF

D: -
size: -
J: TRBJ2-3
V: TRBV18
DNA: TGTGCCAGCTCACCACGGGACCTCCCCGGGGATACGCAGTATTTT
CDR3: CASSPRDLPGDTQYF

D: TRBD2
size: few
J: TRBJ2-2
V: TRBV6-2/TRBV6-3
DNA: TGTGCCAGCAGTCGACTAGCGGGGGACACCGGGGAGCTGTTTTTT
CDR3: CASSRLAGDTGELFF

D: TRBD1
size: -
J: TRBJ2-5
V: TRBV20-1
DNA: TGCAGTGCTACGCCTGGGACAGGGCTGACGGAGACCCAGTACTTC
CDR3: CSATPGTGLTETQYF

D: TRBD1
size: once
J: TRBJ2-4
V: TRBV28
DNA: TGTGCCAGCAGGAGGCAGGGGGCGGACATTCAGTACTTC
CDR3: CASRRQGADIQYF

D: TRBD2
size: -
J: TRBJ2-5
V: TRBV2
DNA: TGTGCCAGCAGCCCCCCGGCGGGGGGGGTAGTAGAGACCCAGTACTTC
CDR3: CASSPPAGGVVETQYF

D: -
size: few
J: TRBJ2-4
V: TRBV12-3/TRBV12-4
DNA: TGTGCCAGCACCTCAGGGTTAGCGGTGGGAAACATTCAGTACTTC
CDR3: CASTSGLAVGNIQYF

D: -
size: few
J: TRBJ1-1
V: TRBV4-3
DNA: TGCGCCAGCAGCCCCCGGGGGGGGTACACTGAAGCTTTCTTT
CDR3: CASSPRGGYTEAFF

D: -
size: -
J: TRBJ1-5
V: TRBV7-2
DNA: TGTGCCAGCAGCTTCGGCAGGGGTGGCAATCAGCCCCAGCATTTT
CDR3: CASSFGRGGNQPQHF

D: -
size: -
J: TRBJ1-3
V: TRBV6-6
DNA: TGTGCCAGCAGTTACTCGGACAGAGGAAACACCATATATTTT
CDR3: CASSYSDRGNTIYF

D: -
size: few
J: TRBJ1-1
V: TRBV28
DNA: TGTGCCAGCAGTTCCGCCACCCCTGAAGCTTTCTTT
CDR3: CASSSATPEAFF

D: -
size: few
J: TRBJ2-3
V: TRBV4-1
DNA: TGCGCCAGCAGCCCTTATGGACTAACAGGCACAGATACGCAGTATTTT
CDR3: CASSPYGLTGTDTQYF

D: -
size: many
J: TRBJ1-1
V: TRBV13
DNA: TGTGCCAGCAGCTTAGTAGGGTCCAGGGCCCGGAGGACTGAAGCTTTCTTT
CDR3: CASSLVGSRARRTEAFF

D: TRBD2
size: -
J: TRBJ2-2
V: TRBV5-1
DNA: TGCGCCAGCAGCTTACGTAGCGGGGGAGACACCGGGGAGCTGTTTTTT
CDR3: CASSLRSGGDTGELFF

D: -
size: many
J: TRBJ1-1
V: TRBV6-5
DNA: TGTGCCAGCAGTCGCTCACAAGTGGGCACTGAAGCTTTCTTT
CDR3: CASSRSQVGTEAFF

D: -
size: -
J: TRBJ2-3
V: TRBV6-1
DNA: TGTGCCAGCAGTCGCGGAAAGATACTCCAAGGAGATACGCAGTATTTT
CDR3: CASSRGKILQGDTQYF

D: -
size: -
J: TRBJ1-1
V: TRBV7-9
DNA: TGTGCCAATGGGGAGAACACTGAAGCTTTCTTT
CDR3: CANGENTEAFF

D: -
size: few
J: TRBJ2-2
V: TRBV29-1
DNA: TGCAGCGCTATGAAGAGAGCGAACACCGGGGAGCTGTTTTTT
CDR3: CSAMKRANTGELFF

D: TRBD1
size: -
J: TRBJ1-1
V: TRBV11-2
DNA: TGTGCCAGCAGCTTGAGGTTCGGGACAGTGAACACTGAAGCTTTCTTT
CDR3: CASSLRFGTVNTEAFF

D: TRBD2
size: few
J: TRBJ2-5
V: TRBV6-5
DNA: TGTGCCAGCAGCAAACTAGCGGGGGCATTCTTGAAGACCCAGTACTTC
CDR3: CASSKLAGAFLKTQYF

D: TRBD2
size: -
J: TRBJ2-1
V: TRBV5-1
DNA: TGCGCCAGCAGCTGGAGCGGGGGGGCCTACAATGAGCAGTTCTTC
CDR3: CASSWSGGAYNEQFF

D: TRBD2
size: few
J: TRBJ2-3
V: TRBV27
DNA: TGTGCCAGCAGCCCCCTGCGGGGGGGCACAGATACGCAGTATTTT
CDR3: CASSPLRGGTDTQYF

D: -
size: -
J: TRBJ2-1
V: TRBV7-2
DNA: TGTGCCAGCAGCCCCCAAGGAGCTATCGGATACAATGAGCAGTTCTTC
CDR3: CASSPQGAIGYNEQFF

D: -
size: few
J: TRBJ1-5
V: TRBV6-5
DNA: TGTGCCAGCAGCCCCGGACCTTCCGTACGTAAGCCCCAGCATTTT
CDR3: CASSPGPSVRKPQHF

D: -
size: few
J: TRBJ2-1
V: TRBV11-2
DNA: TGTGCCAGCAGCCGGAGGCCTGAACAGGGTTCGTATGAGCAGTTCTTC
CDR3: CASSRRPEQGSYEQFF

D: -
size: -
J: TRBJ1-1
V: TRBV12-3/TRBV12-4
DNA: TGTGCCAGCAGAGGGGGGGCCGGCACTGAAGCTTTCTTT
CDR3: CASRGGAGTEAFF

D: TRBD2
size: many
J: TRBJ2-3
V: TRBV7-2
DNA: TGTGCCAGCAGCAGGGGACTAGCGGGGGGAACAGATACGCAGTATTTT
CDR3: CASSRGLAGGTDTQYF

D: -
size: few
J: TRBJ1-6
V: TRBV20-1
DNA: TGCAGTGCTCCCGGTCATGGGAGCTCCTATAATTCACCCCTCCACTTT
CDR3: CSAPGHGSSYNSPLHF

D: -
size: few
J: TRBJ2-3
V: TRBV12-3/TRBV12-4
DNA: TGTGCCAGCAGTCCCCCGGGACGGGGAGATACGCAGTATTTT
CDR3: CASSPPGRGDTQYF

D: TRBD2
size: -
J: TRBJ2-2
V: TRBV20-1
DNA: TGCAGTGCTAGTAGCGGGGGGGCCAACACCGGGGAGCTGTTTTTT
CDR3: CSASSGGANTGELFF

D: -
size: many
J: TRBJ2-3
V: TRBV7-8
DNA: TGTGCCAGCGGGGCCGGGGGACTCACAGATACGCAGTATTTT
CDR3: CASGAGGLTDTQYF

D: -
size: -
J: TRBJ2-5
V: TRBV27
DNA: TGTGCCAGCAGTATTACGGGCTATGTGCGGAGAGAGGGACAAGAGACCCAGTACTTC
CDR3: CASSITGYVRREGQETQYF

D: -
size: few
J: TRBJ2-1
V: TRBV6-5
DNA: TGTGCCAGCAGTAACCGACATGAGCAGTTCTTC
CDR3: CASSNRHEQFF

D: -
size: few
J: TRBJ2-3
V: TRBV6-5
DNA: TGTGCCAGCAGTTACGGGGGAACCACAGATACGCAGTATTTT
CDR3: CASSYGGTTDTQYF

D: -
size: -
J: TRBJ1-4
V: TRBV5-6
DNA: TGTGCCAGCAGCGCGCTGAATAATGAAAAACTGTTTTTT
CDR3: CASSALNNEKLFF

D: -
size: -
J: TRBJ1-1
V: TRBV19
DNA: TGTGCCAGTCTGGAGGGCCTGGGGGGGAACACTGAAGCTTTCTTT
CDR3: CASLEGLGGNTEAFF